The 18 T cell receptor beta chains below were found in one sample sequenced in a study of cytomegalovirus exposure and HLA in healthy donors. The primer mix had 60 Vbeta and 13 Jbeta primers. Using immunoSEQ multiplex PCR, the repertoire was profiled, and TCRdb retains in-frame clones only, with some absent. This table holds fewer than 200,000 clones, roughly 82% found once. Sequenced input: PBMCs. These receptors originate from a girl aged 2-10 years in good health and CMV-seropositive.

This chain uses TRBV5-5 with TRBJ2-3; 12 nucleotides match TRBD2. V was pared by 6 bases and J by 3 bases, with 11 bases of the junction left unmatched. This CDR3 spans 17 amino acids. CDR1 and CDR2 from the germline V gene are SGHKS and YYEKEE (reference sequence). The CDR3 DNA follows: TGTGCCAGCACCCATCGACTAGCGGGAGTAAGGACAGATACGCAGTATTTT. Its translation is CASTHRLAGVRTDTQYF.

The chain is built from TRBV10-3 and TRBJ2-1, with 12 bases that match TRBD2. This CDR3 contains 16 residues. J gave up 12 bases and V 0 bases, and 9 bases lay outside the gene matches. The germline CDR1 and CDR2 sequences are ENHRY and SYGVKD. The CDR3, as DNA: TGTGCCATCAGTGAGTCGACTAGCGGGAGTCGGAGTGGGCAGTTCTTC. This sequence encodes CAISESTSGSRSGQFF.

This clone was seen a handful of times. The chain couples TRBV6-5 to TRBJ1-4; 7 bases align to TRBD1. Germline lookup yields CDR1 MNHEY and CDR2 SVGAGI. The CDR3 loop spans 13 amino acids. Germline trimming cut 5 bases from V and 11 bases from J; bases unmatched to any gene: 8. The DNA of the CDR3 is TGTGCCAGCAGTAGAAGACAGGGTGAGAAACTGTTTTTT. Its protein product is CASSRRQGEKLFF.

The chain combines TRBV15 with TRBJ2-4; no firm D call. The germline V gene encodes CDR1 LNHNV and CDR2 YYDKDF (reference sequence). Trimming stripped 1 base from V and 8 bases from J, with 12 bases between. This CDR3 has 14 residues. The CDR3 bases are TGTGCCACCAGCAGAGGGGCAGGTTACGACATTCAGTACTTC. Amino acid sequence: CATSRGAGYDIQYF.

The gene calls are TRBV4-1 and TRBJ1-2, with a weak D call TRBD1 (6 bases). V dropped 0 bases and J dropped 7 bases, with 15 bases sitting between them. Germline assignment: CDR1 MGHRA and CDR2 YSYEKL. The length of the CDR3 is 15 residues. DNA for the CDR3: TGCGCCAGCAGCCAAGACTACTCGGGAGGGGGTGGCTACACCTTC. Translation: CASSQDYSGGGGYTF.

The chain couples TRBV19 to TRBJ1-1, with TRBD1 identical over 9 bases. CDR1 is LNHDA, CDR2 SQIVND, per germline (reference sequence). The CDR3 contains 13 residues. V was clipped by 9 bases and J by 3 bases; unmatched bases: 5. CDR3: CASRDRVDTEAFF. In DNA form, the CDR3 reads TGTGCCAGCAGGGACAGGGTGGACACTGAAGCTTTCTTT. Together with reference TRBV19 and TRBJ1-1, the CDR3 gives the full variable domain: DGGITQSPKYLFRKEGQNVTLSCEQNLNHDAMYWYRQDPGQGLRLIYYSQIVNDFQKGDIAEGYSVSREKKESFPLTVTSAQKNPTAFYLCASRDRVDTEAFFGQGTRLTVV.

This clone was found once. The J gene is TRBJ2-2, the V gene TRBV7-6; 7 nucleotides agree with TRBD2. CDR1 and CDR2 from the germline V gene are SGHVS and FNYEAQ. CDR3 length equals 16 residues. With V trimmed by 5 bases and J by 9 bases, 15 bases remained unmatched. The CDR3 here is CASSGPGGNFNRELFF. The CDR3 nucleotides read TGTGCCAGCAGCGGTCCCGGGGGGAATTTTAACAGGGAGCTGTTTTTT.

The chain carries TRBV5-1 and TRBJ2-7, with D perhaps TRBD1 (5 bases). V was cut by 4 bases and J by 2 bases, with 13 bases left in between. This CDR3 contains 14 residues. Germline V gene lookup returns CDR1 SGHRS and CDR2 YFSETQ. CDR3: CASSQRQPAYEQYF. The CDR3 DNA sequence: TGCGCCAGCAGCCAGAGACAGCCAGCCTACGAGCAGTACTTC.

This rearrangement joins TRBV6-1 to TRBJ1-5; 8 nucleotides agree with TRBD1. Unmatched junction bases numbered 6, after V lost 6 bases and J lost 5 bases. This CDR3 has 14 residues. Per the germline V gene, CDR1 is MNHNS and CDR2 is SASEGT. This chain's CDR3 is CASSGRGRDQPQHF. The CDR3 DNA follows: TGTGCCAGCAGCGGCAGGGGGCGAGATCAGCCCCAGCATTTT.

The chain recombines TRBV30 with TRBJ1-5; TRBD1 matches 7 bases. Germline V CDR1 and CDR2: GTSNPN, SVGIG (reference sequence). This CDR3 comprises 13 residues. V was clipped by 1 base and J by 6 bases; unmatched bases: 3. This CDR3 is CAWSGQGSQPQHF. Written as DNA, the CDR3 is TGTGCCTGGAGTGGACAGGGTAGTCAGCCCCAGCATTTT.

J is TRBJ2-7 and V is TRBV6-1; TRBD2 agrees at 7 bases. CDR3 length equals 17 residues. V lost 2 bases and J lost 0; bases outside the gene matches: 10. Germline CDR1 reads MNHNS; CDR2 reads SASEGT. CDR3 DNA: TGTGCCAGCAGTGAATCATCCGGGACTACCAACTCCTACGAGCAGTACTTC. It yields the protein CASSESSGTTNSYEQYF.

This chain links TRBV5-6 with TRBJ2-2; 7 nucleotides line up with TRBD1. The trim removed 1 base at V and 3 bases at J, leaving 0 bases unmatched. This CDR3 comprises 14 residues. CDR1 SGHDT and CDR2 YYEEEE come from the germline V gene. The CDR3 sequence is CASSLRGHTGELFF. CDR3 bases: TGTGCCAGCAGCTTGAGGGGGCACACCGGGGAGCTGTTTTTT.

The chain combines TRBV9 with TRBJ2-5, with TRBD2 matching 9 bases. The CDR3 loop spans 16 amino acids. The junction had 8 bases not matched to a gene; V was cut back by 0 bases and J by 5 bases. Germline CDR1 is SGDLS and CDR2 is YYNGEE. The DNA of the CDR3 is TGTGCCAGCAGCGTAGCGGCGGGAGGGCCCGGGGAGACCCAGTACTTC. Its protein is CASSVAAGGPGETQYF.

J is TRBJ2-1 and V is TRBV14; 8 bases are a match to TRBD2. J was trimmed by 4 bases and V by 1 base; bases with no gene match: 3. The CDR3 is 15 residues long. Germline CDR1 and CDR2: SGHDN and FVKESK. The DNA for the CDR3 is TGTGCCAGCAGCCAAGTAGCGGGATCGTACAATGAGCAGTTCTTC. As protein: CASSQVAGSYNEQFF.

The chain links TRBV19 to TRBJ2-1; 9 bases are shared with TRBD2. With 5 bases clipped from V and 2 bases from J, the junction kept 4 bases outside the gene matches. CDR3 length equals 15 residues. Germline V gene lookup returns CDR1 LNHDA and CDR2 SQIVND (reference sequence). CDR3 nucleotide sequence: TGTGCCAGTAGTGCTAGCGGGGCCACCTACAATGAGCAGTTCTTC. It encodes CASSASGATYNEQFF.

This clone is a singleton in its sample. The rearrangement joins TRBV5-1 to TRBJ2-1; the match to TRBD2 covers 7 bases. Unmatched junction bases numbered 7, after V lost 3 bases and J lost 7 bases. Per germline, CDR1 SGHRS and CDR2 YFSETQ. The CDR3 is 14 residues long. CDR3 in amino acids: CASSSRTRGNEQFF. DNA of the CDR3: TGCGCCAGCAGCTCCAGGACTAGAGGAAATGAGCAGTTCTTC.

J is TRBJ1-1 and V is TRBV19; TRBD1 matches at 12 bases. The CDR3 spans 16 residues. Germline CDR1 LNHDA, CDR2 SQIVND (reference sequence). V shed 8 bases, J shed 1 base, and the junction held 8 bases outside the gene matches. This chain's CDR3 is CASFKEGQGANTEAFF. CDR3 nucleotide sequence: TGTGCCAGTTTCAAGGAGGGACAGGGGGCGAACACTGAAGCTTTCTTT.

With respect to this clone: One end of the junction fails to match germline, which may point to a read error. The chain is built from TRBV7-3 and TRBJ1-2; tentatively, D is TRBD1 (5 bases). CDR3 size: 14 residues. Germline CDR1 SGHTA, CDR2 FQGTGA. The CDR3 is CASSWGRGNCGYTF. The CDR3 coding sequence is TGTGCCAGCAGCTGGGGACGGGGGAACTGTGGCTACACCTTC.